Following are 5 T cell receptor beta chains from one sample sequenced in a study of blood T cell repertoires in COVID-19. Profiled with immunoSEQ multiplex PCR; TCRdb holds only in-frame clones, not every one. Found here are some 350,000 clones, approximately 84% of them singletons; the top ten hold just under 3%. Sequences were obtained from PBMCs or T cells enriched from blood (not recorded which). These receptors were obtained from a woman under 40 who had recovered from COVID-19.

The chain couples TRBV12-3 or TRBV12-4 to TRBJ1-5; D gene unclear. The CDR3 spans 13 residues. Trimming took off 4 bases at V and 4 bases at J, with 8 bases between the two ends. The CDR3 sequence is CASSSELNQPQHF. CDR3 nucleotide sequence: TGTGCCAGCAGTTCCGAACTAAATCAGCCCCAGCATTTT.

V and J are TRBV19 and TRBJ1-5; no clear D gene. Trimming removed 3 bases at V and 8 bases at J, with 11 bases between. The CDR3 runs to 13 residues. CDR1 and CDR2 (germline): LNHDA, SQIVND (reference sequence). In DNA form, the CDR3 reads TGTGCCAGTAGTATGGGAGGTTTTGAGCCCCAGCATTTT. Encoded protein: CASSMGGFEPQHF.

In its sample, this clone was seen once. V usage is TRBV5-4 and J usage is TRBJ2-3; D unresolved. Trimming removed 3 bases at V and 4 bases at J, with 6 bases between. This CDR3 region has 12 residues. Per the germline V gene, CDR1 is SGHNT and CDR2 is YYREEE (reference sequence). The CDR3 nucleotides are TGTGCCAGCAGCTGGAGCTCAGATACGCAGTATTTT. Translating gives CASSWSSDTQYF.

V and J are TRBV18 and TRBJ1-2, with 8 positions matching TRBD1. Germline V gives CDR1 KGHSH, CDR2 LQKENI. V lost 10 bases, J lost 8 bases, and 15 bases stayed unmatched. This CDR3 is built from 14 residues. In DNA, the CDR3 is TGTGCCACCGTAAATGACAGGGGCACTTGGGGCTACACCTTC. Its translation is CATVNDRGTWGYTF.

As to this clone: At one of its ends the junction is not consistent with the germline gene, which may arise from a read error. CDR3 DNA sequence: TGTGCCAGCAGGAAGGGACTAGCGGAGGATGAGCTGTACTTC. The encoded protein is CASRKGLAEDELYF. J is TRBJ2-7 and V is TRBV2, with TRBD2 matching 11 bases. CDR1 is SNHLY and CDR2 is FYNNEI in the germline V gene. This CDR3 comprises 14 residues.